This T cell receptor (beta chain) stems from a study of shared clonotypes between healthy human individuals. Trimming took 9 bases from V and 5 from J; bases not matched to a gene: 5. Germline V lookup: CDR1 MNHNY, CDR2 SVGAGI (reference sequence). This CDR3 region has 12 residues. Original analysis: Junction-only sequences without quality scores were provided by ImmunoSEQ, so filtering was different. Assay used: immunoSEQ multiplex PCR; TCRdb lists only in-frame clones, some missing. V, J and clone size reflect that table, while D and trimming were determined from the DNA. Found here are approximately 2.4 million clones, approximately 94% of them singletons; the top ten hold roughly 0.13%.

The source material was naive CD4+ T cells sorted from blood. The subset: CD45RA+ positively selected. V usage is TRBV6-6 and J usage is TRBJ2-7; 9 nucleotides align to TRBD1. The clonotype originates from a man between 18 and 29 years old in good health. Here the CDR3 DNA reads TGTGCCAGTGGGACAGGGAGGAACGAGCAGTACTTC. Protein: CASGTGRNEQYF.